The 17 T cell receptor beta chains presented below share a single source sample, sequenced in a study of cytomegalovirus exposure and HLA in healthy donors. Primers for the PCR totalled 60 Vbeta and 13 Jbeta. Using immunoSEQ multiplex PCR, the repertoire was profiled, and TCRdb retains in-frame clones only, with some absent. Of tens of thousands of clones in the sample, approximately 80% were seen once. What was sequenced was PBMCs. The receptors originated from a woman in her thirties or forties in good health and CMV-seronegative.

This rearrangement joins TRBV27 to TRBJ1-5, with D perhaps matching TRBD1 (6 bases). The CDR3 runs to 16 residues. With 1 base removed from V and 4 bases from J, the gap between germline ends came to 14 bases. In germline, CDR1 is MNHEY, CDR2 SMNVEV (reference sequence). Here the CDR3 reads CASSLLPGVKNQPQHF. The CDR3 nucleotides are TGTGCCAGCAGTTTATTACCAGGGGTCAAGAATCAGCCCCAGCATTTT.

V usage is TRBV5-4 and J usage is TRBJ2-5; 7 nucleotides line up with TRBD2. The CDR3 is 14 amino acids. Germline V gives CDR1 SGHNT, CDR2 YYREEE (reference sequence). The V and J ends lost 4 bases and 5 bases, in that order; junction bases with no gene match: 8. The CDR3 DNA reads as TGTGCCAGCAGCCCGGGGGGAGTTCGGGAGACCCAGTACTTC. This codes for CASSPGGVRETQYF.

The V and J genes are TRBV19 and TRBJ2-5; 8 nucleotides align to TRBD1. The CDR3 loop spans 17 amino acids. Germline loops: CDR1 LNHDA, CDR2 SQIVND (reference sequence). V was clipped by 4 bases and J by 1 base; unmatched bases: 11. The CDR3 spells CASSKIQGDRGQETQYF. The CDR3 DNA reads as TGTGCCAGTAGTAAGATACAGGGGGATCGAGGCCAAGAGACCCAGTACTTC. Full variable domain (rest looked up from reference TRBV19 and TRBJ2-5): DGGITQSPKYLFRKEGQNVTLSCEQNLNHDAMYWYRQDPGQGLRLIYYSQIVNDFQKGDIAEGYSVSREKKESFPLTVTSAQKNPTAFYLCASSKIQGDRGQETQYFGPGTRLLVL.

The V and J genes are TRBV28 and TRBJ2-1; D gene uncertain. The ends were cut back, 6 bases at V and 0 bases at J, with 12 bases in the middle. The CDR3 extends over 15 amino acids. Germline loops: CDR1 MDHEN, CDR2 SYDVKM. The CDR3 nucleotides are TGTGCCAGCAGCCCGACTCTTAGCTCCTACAATGAGCAGTTCTTC. Translation gives CASSPTLSSYNEQFF.

This chain joins TRBV4-1 and TRBJ2-1; 11 bases are a match to TRBD2. Germline CDR1 MGHRA, CDR2 YSYEKL. The CDR3 runs 16 residues. V dropped 4 bases and J dropped 5; count of bases not matched to a gene: 7. The CDR3 DNA reads as TGCGCCAGCAGCCGGGTTATAGCGGGAGGGAACAATGAGCAGTTCTTC. It specifies CASSRVIAGGNNEQFF.

The chain employs TRBV7-2 and TRBJ2-3; 10 positions agree with TRBD2. V lost 0 bases to trimming and J lost 8 bases; unmatched junction nucleotides: 5. Germline CDR1 SGHTA, CDR2 FQGNSA. This CDR3 comprises 15 residues. CDR3 amino acids: CASSLASGRAGTQYF. The CDR3 nucleotides are TGTGCCAGCAGCTTAGCCAGCGGGAGGGCTGGTACGCAGTATTTT.

This chain uses TRBV27 with TRBJ2-3, with D possibly matching TRBD1 (6 bases). Trimming cost V 7 bases and J 0 bases, with 14 bases left between them. CDR3 size: 15 residues. Germline-derived CDR1 and CDR2 are MNHEY and SMNVEV (reference sequence). The CDR3 reads CASNRGHPSTDTQYF. CDR3 sequence (DNA): TGTGCCAGCAATAGGGGACACCCTAGCACAGATACGCAGTATTTT.

J is TRBJ2-3 and V is TRBV2, with D uncertain. From germline, CDR1 is SNHLY and CDR2 FYNNEI. The ends were cut back, 1 base at V and 2 bases at J, with 10 bases in the middle. The CDR3 is 15 residues long. The CDR3 region has the DNA TGTGCCAGCAGTGAAGGGCCCCTGTCCACAGATACGCAGTATTTT. Translated: CASSEGPLSTDTQYF.

This chain's CDR3 is CASSPTSRSYNEQFF. CDR3 DNA sequence: TGTGCCAGCAGCCCTACTAGCAGATCTTACAATGAGCAGTTCTTC. The gene calls are TRBV9 and TRBJ2-1; maybe TRBD2 (6 bases). This CDR3 is built from 15 residues. Germline assignment: CDR1 SGDLS and CDR2 YYNGEE. Between the trimmed V and J ends, which lost 4 bases and 4 bases, there was a span of 15 bases. Together with reference TRBV9 and TRBJ2-1, the CDR3 gives the full variable domain: DSGVTQTPKHLITATGQRVTLRCSPRSGDLSVYWYQQSLDQGLQFLIQYYNGEERAKGNILERFSAQQFPDLHSELNLSSLELGDSALYFCASSPTSRSYNEQFFGPGTRLTVL.

The J gene is TRBJ2-1, the V gene TRBV5-1; 8 nucleotides line up with TRBD2. Germline assignment: CDR1 SGHRS and CDR2 YFSETQ. The CDR3 consists of 12 residues. The junction had 6 bases not matched to a gene; V was cut back by 4 bases and J by 12 bases. The CDR3 DNA reads TGCGCCAGCAGCCTACGGACTAGCAGGCAGTTCTTC. Residues: CASSLRTSRQFF.

The chain recombines TRBV7-2 with TRBJ1-2, with D unclear. The CDR3 consists of 13 residues. Between the trimmed V and J ends, which lost 3 bases and 7 bases, there was a span of 12 bases. The germline V gene encodes CDR1 SGHTA and CDR2 FQGNSA. The DNA for the CDR3 is TGTGCCAGCAGCTTTAAGGAGCTAAGTGGCTACACCTTC. Its protein product is CASSFKELSGYTF. Supplemented by reference TRBV7-2 and TRBJ1-2, the full variable domain reads GAGVSQSPSNKVTEKGKDVELRCDPISGHTALYWYRQSLGQGLEFLIYFQGNSAPDKSGLPSDRFSAERTGGSVSTLTIQRTQQEDSAVYLCASSFKELSGYTFGSGTRLTVV.

This chain links TRBV5-1 with TRBJ2-1; 12 bases map to TRBD2. Germline CDR1 and CDR2: SGHRS and YFSETQ. The CDR3 sequence is 16 residues long. After removal of 4 bases from V and 1 base from J, the junction contained 3 bases not matched to a gene. In DNA, the CDR3 is TGCGCCAGCAGCGTGACTAGCGGGAGTTCCTACAATGAGCAGTTCTTC. It is translated as CASSVTSGSSYNEQFF.

This clone was counted only a few times. As DNA, the CDR3 is TGTGCCAGCAGTGATTACATGAACACTGAAGCTTTCTTT. Translating gives CASSDYMNTEAFF. This sequence joins TRBV6-1 and TRBJ1-1; D is undetermined. The V end was cut by 3 bases, the J end by 0 bases, with 5 bases between. The germline CDR1 and CDR2 sequences are MNHNS and SASEGT. This CDR3 region has 13 residues.

The chain carries TRBV5-1 and TRBJ2-7; TRBD2 matches at 11 bases. V shed 1 base, J shed 2 bases, and the junction held 8 bases outside the gene matches. The CDR3 runs to 17 residues. Germline assignment: CDR1 SGHRS and CDR2 YFSETQ. CDR3 residues: CASSLWRLAGNPYEQYF. The CDR3 DNA is TGCGCCAGCAGCTTGTGGAGACTAGCGGGAAACCCCTACGAGCAGTACTTC.

J is TRBJ1-4 and V is TRBV28; no clear D. CDR3 size: 14 residues. Germline CDR1 is MDHEN and CDR2 is SYDVKM. Trimming removed 4 bases from V and 8 bases from J, with 14 bases in between. Here the CDR3 DNA reads TGTGCCAGCAGTTCCACACGGGGTGGCGAAAAACTGTTTTTT. Protein: CASSSTRGGEKLFF.

The chain joins TRBV6-5 to TRBJ2-1, with 7 bases matching TRBD1. Germline V gene data show CDR1 as MNHEY and CDR2 as SVGAGI. V shed 7 bases and J 0 bases; nucleotides not matched to a gene: 6. This CDR3 has 15 amino acids. The CDR3 bases are TGTGCCAGCAAACAGACAGGGATCTCCTACAATGAGCAGTTCTTC. Encoded protein: CASKQTGISYNEQFF.

This clone was recorded a few times. J is TRBJ2-7 and V is TRBV10-3; 7 bases match TRBD1. V shed 7 bases, J shed 5 bases, and the junction held 8 bases outside the gene matches. The germline V gene has CDR1 ENHRY and CDR2 SYGVKD. The CDR3 contains 13 residues. DNA for the CDR3: TGTGCCATCACCATGACAGGGTCAGACGAGCAGTACTTC. This gives the protein CAITMTGSDEQYF.